The source of this TCR beta chain is a study of blood T cells in healthy people across ages. The extraction recovered at least 5 micrograms of total RNA per sample. The authors ran a second PCR of roughly 6 to 11 cycles using a sample-barcoded 5' primer and a J-beta primer mix. Samples each returned at least 3 million CDR3-containing paired-end reads. TCRdb re-analysed the 5' RACE reads in MiXCR, keeping a single row per CDR3 protein. The sample consists of 1.5 million to 2 million distinct CDR3 sequences, around 50% of them appearing once. The sample holds a few counts of this clonotype. The antigen remains unidentified. The CDR3 length is 15 residues. V gave up 2 bases and J gave up 2 bases, with 7 bases separating them. Germline CDR1 and CDR2: MNHEY and SVGAGI. Overall study findings and caveats: It was found that TCR beta diversity correlated strongly with the percentage of naive T cells.

The source is a woman in her forties in good health. The sample taken for sequencing was blood. This chain connects TRBV6-5 to TRBJ2-6, with unresolved D. CDR3 sequence reads: CASSYSGTGANVLTF. DNA of the CDR3: TGTGCCAGCAGTTACAGTGGGACTGGGGCCAACGTCCTGACTTTC.